A single T cell receptor (beta chain) is shown here with its context. As yet, its antigen is unknown. Read sequence stops 3 residues before the CDR3 end, and the germline J gene provides the missing end. This record belongs to a study of T cells in women clearing cervical HPV infection. TCR beta CDR3 amplified by multiplex PCR from roughly 1,300 ng genomic DNA. Method: immunoSEQ multiplex PCR; TCRdb's copy keeps in-frame clones and lacks some. Recorded for this sample: 20,000 to 25,000 clones. The ends lost 11 bases at V and 1 base at J; junction bases unmatched: 9. The CDR3 loop spans 14 amino acids. Germline values: CDR1 KGHSH, CDR2 LQKENI. Study findings and constraints: It is unknown whether associations predate infection; no effector/memory or HPV-specific sorting.

Sample: blood buffy coat. The chain recombines TRBV18 with TRBJ2-3; TRBD1 matches at 7 bases. The TCR comes from a woman aged 18 to 75 with a cervical HPV16 infection that either progressed to CIN3+ or cleared (not recorded which). The CDR3 is CAGKGARGTDTQYF. The CDR3 bases that were read are TGTGCCGGAAAGGGGGCGAGGGGCACAGATACG.